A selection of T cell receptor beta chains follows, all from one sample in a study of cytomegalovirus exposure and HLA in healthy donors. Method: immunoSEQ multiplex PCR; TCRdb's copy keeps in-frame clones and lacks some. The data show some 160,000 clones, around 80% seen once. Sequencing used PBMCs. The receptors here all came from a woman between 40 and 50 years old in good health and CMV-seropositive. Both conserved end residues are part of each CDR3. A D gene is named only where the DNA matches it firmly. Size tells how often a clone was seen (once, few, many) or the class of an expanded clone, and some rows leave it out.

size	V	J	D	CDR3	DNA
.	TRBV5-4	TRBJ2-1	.	CASSLARDPNEQFF	TGTGCCAGCAGCTTGGCTAGAGACCCAAATGAGCAGTTCTTC
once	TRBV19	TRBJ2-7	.	CASSLPDFGEQYF	TGTGCCAGTAGTCTTCCGGACTTTGGCGAGCAGTACTTC
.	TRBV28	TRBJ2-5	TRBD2	CASSLPGGGRETQYF	TGTGCCAGCAGTTTACCCGGGGGGGGGCGAGAGACCCAGTACTTC
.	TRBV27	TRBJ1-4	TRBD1	CASSLNRGPEKLFF	TGTGCCAGCAGTCTTAACAGGGGCCCTGAAAAACTGTTTTTT
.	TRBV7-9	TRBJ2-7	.	CASSPGFHSYEQYF	TGTGCCAGCAGCCCCGGGTTCCACTCCTACGAGCAGTACTTC
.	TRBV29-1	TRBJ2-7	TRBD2	CSVGGAGASYEQYF	TGCAGCGTTGGAGGAGCGGGAGCCTCCTACGAGCAGTACTTC
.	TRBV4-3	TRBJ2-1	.	CASSQEPPQSSYNEQFF	TGCGCCAGCAGCCAAGAACCCCCACAGAGCTCCTACAATGAGCAGTTCTTC
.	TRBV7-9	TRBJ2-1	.	CASSPSTAANEQFF	TGTGCCAGCAGCCCCTCCACAGCGGCCAATGAGCAGTTCTTC
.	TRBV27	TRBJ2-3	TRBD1	CASSPYQGAVSTDTQYF	TGTGCCAGCAGCCCCTATCAGGGGGCCGTAAGCACAGATACGCAGTATTTT
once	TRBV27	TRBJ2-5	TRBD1	CASSLTGAGETQYF	TGTGCCAGCAGTCTGACAGGGGCGGGAGAGACCCAGTACTTC
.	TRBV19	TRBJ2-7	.	CASSSPTGGLTYEQYF	TGTGCCAGTAGTAGCCCCACAGGGGGACTAACCTACGAGCAGTACTTC
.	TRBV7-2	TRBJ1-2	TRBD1	CASSLRQGDGYTF	TGTGCCAGCAGCTTAAGGCAGGGGGATGGCTACACCTTC
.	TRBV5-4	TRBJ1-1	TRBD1	CASSQYRGLSYFEAFF	TGTGCCAGCAGCCAGTACAGGGGGCTGTCGTACTTTGAAGCTTTCTTT
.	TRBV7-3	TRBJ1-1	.	CASSYSHLGTEAFF	TGTGCCAGCAGCTACAGTCATCTTGGCACTGAAGCTTTCTTT
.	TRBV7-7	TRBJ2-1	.	CASSLAGGSEQFF	TGTGCCAGCAGCTTAGCTGGAGGGAGTGAGCAGTTCTTC
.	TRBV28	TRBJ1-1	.	CASSFLTRNTEAFF	TGTGCCAGCAGTTTCCTGACACGGAACACTGAAGCTTTCTTT
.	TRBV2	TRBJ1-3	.	CASTPQVSGNGNTIYF	TGTGCCAGCACCCCTCAGGTGTCAGGGAACGGAAACACCATATATTTT
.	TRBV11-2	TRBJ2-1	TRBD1	CASSAGQGKYNEQFF	TGTGCCAGCAGCGCGGGACAGGGGAAGTACAATGAGCAGTTCTTC
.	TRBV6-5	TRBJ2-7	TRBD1	CASSSATGGKYEQYF	TGTGCCAGCAGTTCCGCGACAGGGGGCAAATACGAGCAGTACTTC
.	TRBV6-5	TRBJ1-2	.	CATKVGEGGYTF	TGTGCCACCAAAGTAGGGGAGGGTGGCTACACCTTC
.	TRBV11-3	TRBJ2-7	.	CASSRSGTQSYEQYF	TGTGCCAGCAGTCGATCCGGGACTCAGTCCTACGAGCAGTACTTC
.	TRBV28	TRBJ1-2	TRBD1	CASSLWTGGIGGYTF	TGTGCCAGCAGTTTATGGACAGGGGGTATCGGTGGCTACACCTTC
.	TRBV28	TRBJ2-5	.	CASSLIRETQYF	TGTGCCAGCAGTTTGATCCGGGAGACCCAGTACTTC
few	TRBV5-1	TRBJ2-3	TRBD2	CASSFQRGSTDTQYF	TGCGCCAGCAGCTTCCAGCGGGGGAGCACAGATACGCAGTATTTT
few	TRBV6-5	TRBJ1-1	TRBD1	CASSLRTGNTEAFF	TGTGCCAGCAGTCTACGGACAGGGAACACTGAAGCTTTCTTT
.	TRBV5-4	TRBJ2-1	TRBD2	CASSRASGSDNEQFF	TGTGCCAGCAGCAGGGCCAGCGGGAGTGACAATGAGCAGTTCTTC
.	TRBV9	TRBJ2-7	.	CASSASGRSSYEQYF	TGTGCCAGCAGCGCGAGCGGAAGGAGCTCCTACGAGCAGTACTTC
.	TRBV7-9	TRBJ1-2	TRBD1	CASTWDSSLANYGYTF	TGTGCCAGCACCTGGGACAGCAGCCTAGCTAACTATGGCTACACCTTC
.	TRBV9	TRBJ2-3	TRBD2	CASSVVSGGVGDTQYF	TGTGCCAGCAGCGTAGTAAGCGGGGGGGTGGGAGATACGCAGTATTTT
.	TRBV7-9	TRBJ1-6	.	CASSPDNSPLHF	TGTGCCAGCAGCCCCGATAATTCACCCCTCCACTTT